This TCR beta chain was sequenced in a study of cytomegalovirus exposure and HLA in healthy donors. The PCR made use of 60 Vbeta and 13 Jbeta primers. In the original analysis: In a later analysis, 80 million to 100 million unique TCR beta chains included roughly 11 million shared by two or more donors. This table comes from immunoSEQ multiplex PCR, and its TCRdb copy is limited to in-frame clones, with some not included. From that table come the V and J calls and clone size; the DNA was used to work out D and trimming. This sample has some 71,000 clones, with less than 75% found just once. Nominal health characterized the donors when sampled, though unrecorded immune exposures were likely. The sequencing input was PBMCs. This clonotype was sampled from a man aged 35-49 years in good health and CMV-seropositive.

The CDR3 spells CASSLDTSTNEKLFF. In DNA form, the CDR3 reads TGTGCCAGCAGCCTGGACACCTCAACTAATGAAAAACTGTTTTTT. The chain couples TRBV5-4 to TRBJ1-4; weak D call: TRBD1 (5 bases). This CDR3 region has 15 residues. Germline assignment: CDR1 SGHNT and CDR2 YYREEE (reference sequence). V gave up 4 bases and J gave up 0 bases, with 10 bases separating them.